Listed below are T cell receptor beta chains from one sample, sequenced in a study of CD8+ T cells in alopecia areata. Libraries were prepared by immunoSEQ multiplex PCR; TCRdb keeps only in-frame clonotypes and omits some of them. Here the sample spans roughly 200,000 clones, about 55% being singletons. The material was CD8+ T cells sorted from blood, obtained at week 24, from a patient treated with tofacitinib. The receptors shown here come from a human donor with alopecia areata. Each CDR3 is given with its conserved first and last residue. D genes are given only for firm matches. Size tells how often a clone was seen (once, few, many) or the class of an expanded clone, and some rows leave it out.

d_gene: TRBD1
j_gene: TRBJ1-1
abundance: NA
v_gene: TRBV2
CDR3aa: CAQNPGGGGEAFF
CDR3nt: TGTGCCCAAAACCCAGGGGGCGGGGGTGAAGCTTTCTTT

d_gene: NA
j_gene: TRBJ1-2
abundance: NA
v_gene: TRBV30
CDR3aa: CAWQGDYGYTF
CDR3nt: TGTGCCTGGCAGGGTGACTATGGCTACACCTTC

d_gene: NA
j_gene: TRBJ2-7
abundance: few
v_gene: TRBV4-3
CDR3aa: CASSQGSAGAYEQYF
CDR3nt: TGCGCCAGCAGCCAAGGATCTGCCGGGGCCTACGAGCAGTACTTC

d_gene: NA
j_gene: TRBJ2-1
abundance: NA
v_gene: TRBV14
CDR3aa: CASSQGRKDEQFF
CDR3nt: TGTGCCAGCAGCCAGGGGCGCAAGGATGAGCAGTTCTTC

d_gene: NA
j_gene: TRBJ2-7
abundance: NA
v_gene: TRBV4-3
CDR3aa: CASSQDHAGPSYEQYF
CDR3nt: TGCGCCAGCAGCCAAGATCATGCGGGGCCCTCATACGAGCAGTACTTC

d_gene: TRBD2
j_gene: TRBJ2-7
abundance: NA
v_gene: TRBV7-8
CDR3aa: CASSVSGTKAWEQYF
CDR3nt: TGTGCCAGCAGCGTCTCCGGGACTAAGGCTTGGGAGCAGTACTTC

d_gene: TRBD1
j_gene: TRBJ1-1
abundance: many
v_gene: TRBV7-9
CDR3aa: CASSSSRDRGSNTEAFF
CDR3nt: TGTGCCAGCAGCTCTAGTCGGGACAGGGGATCGAACACTGAAGCTTTCTTT

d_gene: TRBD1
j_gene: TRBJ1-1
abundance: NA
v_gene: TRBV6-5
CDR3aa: CASSPQGAGTEAFF
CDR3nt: TGTGCCAGCAGTCCACAGGGGGCTGGTACTGAAGCTTTCTTT

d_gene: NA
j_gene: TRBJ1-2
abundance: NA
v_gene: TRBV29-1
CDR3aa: CSVAGAIGYTF
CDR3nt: TGCAGCGTTGCGGGGGCGATTGGCTACACCTTC

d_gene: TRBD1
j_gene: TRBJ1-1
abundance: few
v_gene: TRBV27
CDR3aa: CASSSTTGVVNTEAFF
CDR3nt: TGTGCCAGCAGCTCAACCACAGGGGTGGTAAACACTGAAGCTTTCTTT

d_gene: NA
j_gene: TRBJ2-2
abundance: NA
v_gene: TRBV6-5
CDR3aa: CASSSSTGELFF
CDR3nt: TGTGCCAGCAGCAGTTCCACCGGGGAGCTGTTTTTT

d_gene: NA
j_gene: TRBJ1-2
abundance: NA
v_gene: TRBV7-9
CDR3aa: CASSSGRGYGYTF
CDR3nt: TGTGCCAGCAGCTCAGGCAGGGGCTATGGCTACACCTTC

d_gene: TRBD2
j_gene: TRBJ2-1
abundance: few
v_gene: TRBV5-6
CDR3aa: CASSPTSGEQFF
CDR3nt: TGTGCCAGCAGCCCTACTAGCGGGGAGCAGTTCTTC

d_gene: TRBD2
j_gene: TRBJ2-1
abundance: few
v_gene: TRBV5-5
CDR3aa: CASSGKTSGVGNEQFF
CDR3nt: TGTGCCAGCAGCGGCAAGACTAGCGGGGTTGGCAATGAGCAGTTCTTC

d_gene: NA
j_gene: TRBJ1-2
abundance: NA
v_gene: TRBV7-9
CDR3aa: CASSPILNPLEGYTF
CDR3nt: TGTGCCAGCAGCCCCATTCTTAACCCACTAGAGGGCTACACCTTC

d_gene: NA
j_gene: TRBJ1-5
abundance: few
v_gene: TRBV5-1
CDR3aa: CASLGEPQHF
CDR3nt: TGCGCCAGCCTAGGGGAACCCCAGCATTTT

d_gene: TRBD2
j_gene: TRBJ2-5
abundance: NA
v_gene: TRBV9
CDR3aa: CASSTSGGQETQYF
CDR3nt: TGTGCCAGCAGCACCTCGGGGGGCCAAGAGACCCAGTACTTC

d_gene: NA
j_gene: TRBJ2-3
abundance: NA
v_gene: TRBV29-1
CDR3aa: CSVLPQGTDTQYF
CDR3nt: TGCAGCGTGTTACCTCAGGGAACAGATACGCAGTATTTT

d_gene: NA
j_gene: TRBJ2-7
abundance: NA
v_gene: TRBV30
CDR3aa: CAWSVSYEQYF
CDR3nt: TGTGCCTGGAGTGTAAGTTACGAGCAGTACTTC

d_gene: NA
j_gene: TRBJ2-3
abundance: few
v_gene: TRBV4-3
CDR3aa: CASSQDRRKRGSDTQYF
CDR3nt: TGCGCCAGCAGCCAAGATCGGAGGAAAAGGGGATCGGATACGCAGTATTTT

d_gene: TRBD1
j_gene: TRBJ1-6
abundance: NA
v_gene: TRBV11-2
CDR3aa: CASIPTGGSPLHF
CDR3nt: TGTGCCAGCATTCCGACAGGGGGCTCACCCCTCCACTTT

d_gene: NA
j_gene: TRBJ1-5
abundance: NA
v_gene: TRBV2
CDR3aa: CASSEKGTNQPQHF
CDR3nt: TGTGCCAGCAGTGAAAAGGGGACCAATCAGCCCCAGCATTTT

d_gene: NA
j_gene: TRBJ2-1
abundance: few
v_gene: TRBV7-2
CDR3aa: CASSLVRGNEQFF
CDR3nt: TGTGCCAGCAGCTTAGTCCGGGGGAATGAGCAGTTCTTC

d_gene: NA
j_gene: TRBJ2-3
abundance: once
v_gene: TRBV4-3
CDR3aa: CASSPGRITEGDTQYF
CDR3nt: TGCGCCAGCAGCCCAGGACGGATTACGGAGGGAGATACGCAGTATTTT

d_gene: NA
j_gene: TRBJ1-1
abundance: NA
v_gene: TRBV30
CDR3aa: CAWTDLNTEAFF
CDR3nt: TGTGCCTGGACAGACCTGAACACTGAAGCTTTCTTT

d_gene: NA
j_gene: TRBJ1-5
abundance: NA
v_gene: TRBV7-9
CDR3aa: CASSSPGEPQHF
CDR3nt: TGTGCCAGCAGCTCACCGGGGGAGCCCCAGCATTTT

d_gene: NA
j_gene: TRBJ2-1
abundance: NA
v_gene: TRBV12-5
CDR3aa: CASAPGLNNEQFF
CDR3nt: TGTGCTAGTGCCCCGGGACTGAACAATGAGCAGTTCTTC

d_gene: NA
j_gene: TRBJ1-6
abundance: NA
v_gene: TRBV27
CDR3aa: CASRRDALSYGSYNSPLHF
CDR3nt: TGTGCCAGCCGCAGGGACGCCTTAAGCTACGGCTCCTATAATTCACCCCTCCACTTT